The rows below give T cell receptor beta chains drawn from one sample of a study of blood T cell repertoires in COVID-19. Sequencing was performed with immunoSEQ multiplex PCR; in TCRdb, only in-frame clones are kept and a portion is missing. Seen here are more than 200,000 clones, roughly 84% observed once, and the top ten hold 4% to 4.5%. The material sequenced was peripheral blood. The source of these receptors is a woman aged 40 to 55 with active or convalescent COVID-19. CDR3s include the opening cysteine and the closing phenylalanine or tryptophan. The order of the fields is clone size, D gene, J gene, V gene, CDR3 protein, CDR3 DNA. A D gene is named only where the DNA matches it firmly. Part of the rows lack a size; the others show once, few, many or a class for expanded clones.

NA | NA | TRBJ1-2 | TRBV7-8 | CASSYNPPYGYTF | TGTGCCAGCAGCTACAACCCCCCCTATGGCTACACCTTC
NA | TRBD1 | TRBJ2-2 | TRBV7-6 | CASSLEQGWNTGELFF | TGTGCCAGCAGCCTCGAACAGGGGTGGAACACCGGGGAGCTGTTTTTT
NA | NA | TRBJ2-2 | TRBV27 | CASRDDRTLRTGELFF | TGTGCCAGCAGAGATGACAGAACCCTAAGGACCGGGGAGCTGTTTTTT
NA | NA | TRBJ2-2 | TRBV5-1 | CASSQDRRVTGELFF | TGCGCCAGCAGCCAAGATCGGAGAGTCACCGGGGAGCTGTTTTTT
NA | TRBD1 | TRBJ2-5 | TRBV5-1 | CASSPDRVGQETQYF | TGCGCCAGCAGCCCTGACAGGGTCGGCCAAGAGACCCAGTACTTC
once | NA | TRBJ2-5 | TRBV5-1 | CASSQDSNQETQYF | TGCGCCAGCAGCCAGGACAGCAACCAAGAGACCCAGTACTTC
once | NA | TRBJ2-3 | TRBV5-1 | CASSYAPGLSTDTQYF | TGCGCCAGCAGCTATGCTCCGGGACTTTCCACAGATACGCAGTATTTT
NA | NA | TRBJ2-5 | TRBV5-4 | CASSLDPGGPQETQYF | TGTGCCAGCAGCTTGGATCCGGGGGGCCCCCAAGAGACCCAGTACTTC
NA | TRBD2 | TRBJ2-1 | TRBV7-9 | CASSLTSGGAYNEQFF | TGTGCCAGCAGCCTGACTAGCGGGGGGGCCTACAATGAGCAGTTCTTC
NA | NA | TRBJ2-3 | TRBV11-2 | CASSLFRQGLGTDTQYF | TGTGCCAGCAGCCTCTTCCGGCAGGGGCTTGGCACAGATACGCAGTATTTT
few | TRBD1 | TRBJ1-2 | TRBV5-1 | CASSFGTGVGGYTF | TGCGCCAGCAGCTTTGGGACAGGGGTTGGAGGCTACACCTTC
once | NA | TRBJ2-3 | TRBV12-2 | CASRLYSGGTDTQYF | TGTGCAAGTCGCTTATATAGCGGGGGGACAGATACGCAGTATTTT
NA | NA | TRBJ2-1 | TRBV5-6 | CASSLGPRSYNEQFF | TGTGCCAGCAGCTTGGGCCCCAGGTCCTACAATGAGCAGTTCTTC
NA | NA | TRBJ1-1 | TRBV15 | CATSRDFSGEGAFF | TGTGCCACCAGCAGAGATTTCTCAGGGGAGGGAGCTTTCTTT
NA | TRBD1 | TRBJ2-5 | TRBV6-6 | CASTTGQGKETQYF | TGTGCCAGCACTACGGGACAGGGGAAAGAGACCCAGTACTTC
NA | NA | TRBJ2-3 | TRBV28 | CASSFGQSTDTQYF | TGTGCCAGCAGTTTCGGACAGAGCACAGATACGCAGTATTTT
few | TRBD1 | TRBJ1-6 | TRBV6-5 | CASSLGQGNSPLHF | TGTGCCAGCAGTTTGGGACAGGGAAATTCACCCCTCCACTTT
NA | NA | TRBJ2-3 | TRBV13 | CASSFGTSTDTQYF | TGTGCCAGCAGCTTCGGGACAAGCACAGATACGCAGTATTTT
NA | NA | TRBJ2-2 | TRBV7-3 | CASSLTPGVTGELFF | TGTGCCAGCAGCTTAACTCCAGGGGTCACCGGGGAGCTGTTTTTT
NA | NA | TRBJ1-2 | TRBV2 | CASSPLVQGVGGYTF | TGTGCCAGCAGCCCACTCGTACAGGGAGTCGGGGGCTACACCTTC
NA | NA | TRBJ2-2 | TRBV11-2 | CASSLGSGTSWTGELFF | TGTGCCAGCAGCTTAGGGTCCGGGACTTCCTGGACCGGGGAGCTGTTTTTT
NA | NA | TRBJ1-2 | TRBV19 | CASSIRGQANYGYTF | TGTGCCAGTAGTATTAGAGGACAAGCCAACTATGGCTACACCTTC
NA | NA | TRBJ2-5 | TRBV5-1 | CASSSRTVQETQYF | TGCGCCAGCAGCTCTCGGACAGTCCAAGAGACCCAGTACTTC
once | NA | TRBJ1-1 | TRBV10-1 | CASSFSGTEAFF | TGCGCCAGCAGTTTCTCCGGGACAGAAGCTTTCTTT
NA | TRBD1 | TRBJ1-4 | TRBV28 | CASGPTGTNEKLFF | TGTGCCAGCGGCCCGACAGGGACTAATGAAAAACTGTTTTTT
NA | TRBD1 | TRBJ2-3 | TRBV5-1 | CASSRDRVTDTQYF | TGCGCCAGCAGCCGCGACAGGGTAACAGATACGCAGTATTTT
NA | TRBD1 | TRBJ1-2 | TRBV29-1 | CSVARDRGGLYTF | TGCAGCGTTGCCCGGGACAGGGGGGGCCTCTACACCTTC
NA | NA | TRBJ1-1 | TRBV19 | CASSAQEVSTEAFF | TGTGCCAGTTCGGCCCAGGAGGTGAGCACTGAAGCTTTCTTT
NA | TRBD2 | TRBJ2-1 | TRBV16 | CASSQSPGGRIMDEQFF | TGTGCCAGCAGCCAATCCCCGGGGGGGCGAATCATGGATGAGCAGTTCTTC
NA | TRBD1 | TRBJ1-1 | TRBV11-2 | CASSLVQGREAFF | TGTGCCAGCAGCTTAGTACAGGGGCGTGAAGCTTTCTTT
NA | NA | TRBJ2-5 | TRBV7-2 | CASSPYSLTETQYF | TGTGCCAGCAGCCCGTACTCGTTAACGGAGACCCAGTACTTC
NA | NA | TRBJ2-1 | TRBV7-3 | CASSAGGPYNEQFF | TGTGCCAGCAGCGCAGGGGGGCCCTACAATGAGCAGTTCTTC
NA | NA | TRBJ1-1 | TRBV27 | CASSPLPGGTEAFF | TGTGCCAGCAGCCCGCTCCCCGGGGGGACTGAAGCTTTCTTT
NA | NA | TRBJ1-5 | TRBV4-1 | CASSQDSYSNQPQHF | TGCGCCAGCAGCCAAGATAGCTATAGCAATCAGCCCCAGCATTTT
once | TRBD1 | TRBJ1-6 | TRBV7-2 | CASSQGTGVNSPLHF | TGTGCCAGCAGCCAAGGGACAGGGGTTAATTCACCCCTCCACTTT
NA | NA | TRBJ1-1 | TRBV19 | CASKGVNTEAFF | TGTGCCAGTAAGGGGGTTAACACTGAAGCTTTCTTT
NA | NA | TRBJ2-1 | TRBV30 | CAWTISSYNEQFF | TGTGCCTGGACCATTAGCTCCTACAATGAGCAGTTCTTC
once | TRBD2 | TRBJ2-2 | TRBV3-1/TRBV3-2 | CASSQDTSGVTGELFF | TGTGCCAGCAGCCAAGATACTAGCGGGGTCACCGGGGAGCTGTTTTTT
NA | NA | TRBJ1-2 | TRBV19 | CASAGTIALYGYTF | TGTGCCAGTGCCGGGACAATAGCCCTCTATGGCTACACCTTC
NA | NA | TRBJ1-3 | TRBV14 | CASSQYREMNTIYF | TGTGCCAGCAGCCAATACAGGGAAATGAACACCATATATTTT
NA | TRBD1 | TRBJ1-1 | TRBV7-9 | CASSLGQGITEAFF | TGTGCCAGCAGCTTAGGACAGGGCATCACTGAAGCTTTCTTT
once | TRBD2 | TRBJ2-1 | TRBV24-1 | CATSRASGGSSYNEQFF | TGTGCCACCAGTAGGGCTAGCGGGGGGAGTTCCTACAATGAGCAGTTCTTC
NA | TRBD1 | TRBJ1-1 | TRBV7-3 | CASSPFPGTGDPTEAFF | TGTGCCAGCAGCCCTTTCCCCGGGACAGGGGACCCCACTGAAGCTTTCTTT
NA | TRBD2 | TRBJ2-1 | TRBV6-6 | CASSPSRLAGGPIEQFF | TGTGCCAGCAGTCCCTCGCGACTAGCGGGGGGGCCTATTGAGCAGTTCTTC
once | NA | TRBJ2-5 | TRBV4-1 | CASSPLPDKETQYF | TGCGCCAGCAGCCCCCTTCCGGACAAAGAGACCCAGTACTTC
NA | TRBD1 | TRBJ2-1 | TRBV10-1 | CASSRTGGPYNEQFF | TGCGCCAGCAGCAGGACAGGGGGCCCCTACAATGAGCAGTTCTTC
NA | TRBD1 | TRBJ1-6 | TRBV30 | CAWGPGSSGGSSPLHF | TGTGCCTGGGGGCCGGGGAGTTCAGGGGGGTCTTCACCCCTCCACTTT
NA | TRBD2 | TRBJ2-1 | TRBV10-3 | CATATSGGMFEQFF | TGTGCCACCGCGACTAGCGGGGGGATGTTTGAGCAGTTCTTC
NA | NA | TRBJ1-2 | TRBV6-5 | CASSYSRISRGYGYTF | TGTGCCAGCAGTTACTCGAGGATATCTCGAGGCTATGGCTACACCTTC
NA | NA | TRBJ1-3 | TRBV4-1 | CASSPLSSGNTIYF | TGCGCCAGCAGCCCCTTGAGCTCTGGAAACACCATATATTTT
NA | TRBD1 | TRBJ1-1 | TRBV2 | CASSPDRGHTEAFF | TGTGCCAGCAGTCCGGACAGGGGGCACACTGAAGCTTTCTTT
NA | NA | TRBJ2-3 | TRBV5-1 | CASSLAGPSTDTQYF | TGCGCCAGCAGCTTGGCAGGCCCAAGCACAGATACGCAGTATTTT
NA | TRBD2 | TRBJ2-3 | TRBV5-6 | CASSNPGLAGGRGTDTQYF | TGTGCCAGCAGCAACCCGGGACTAGCGGGGGGGCGGGGCACAGATACGCAGTATTTT
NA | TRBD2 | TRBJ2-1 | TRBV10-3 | CAISEGLAGLSYNEQFF | TGTGCCATCAGTGAGGGACTAGCGGGTCTATCCTACAATGAGCAGTTCTTC
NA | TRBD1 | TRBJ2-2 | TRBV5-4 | CASSFGGTQGANTGELFF | TGTGCCAGCAGCTTTGGGGGAACACAGGGGGCGAACACCGGGGAGCTGTTTTTT
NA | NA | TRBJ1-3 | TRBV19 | CASRSSSGNTIYF | TGTGCCAGTAGGTCGAGCTCTGGAAACACCATATATTTT